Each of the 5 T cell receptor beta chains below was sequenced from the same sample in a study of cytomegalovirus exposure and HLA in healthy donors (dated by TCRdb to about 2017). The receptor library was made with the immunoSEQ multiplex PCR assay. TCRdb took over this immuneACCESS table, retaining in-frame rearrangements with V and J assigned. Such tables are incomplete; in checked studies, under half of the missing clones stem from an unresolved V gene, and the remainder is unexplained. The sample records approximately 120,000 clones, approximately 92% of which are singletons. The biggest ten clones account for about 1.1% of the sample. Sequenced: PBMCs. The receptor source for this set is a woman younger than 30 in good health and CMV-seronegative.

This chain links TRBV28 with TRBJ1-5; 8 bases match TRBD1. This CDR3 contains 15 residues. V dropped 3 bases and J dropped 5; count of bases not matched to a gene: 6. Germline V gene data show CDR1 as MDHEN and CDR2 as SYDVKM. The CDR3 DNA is TGTGCCAGCAGTTTCTGGACAGGGCTCGATCAGCCCCAGCATTTT. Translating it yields CASSFWTGLDQPQHF.

The CDR3 spells CASTKATASLYEQYV. CDR3 nucleotide sequence: TGTGCCAGCACCAAGGCCACAGCCAGCCTCTACGAGCAGTACGTC. The chain carries TRBV6-1 and TRBJ2-7; D remains unclear. Trimming took 7 bases from V and 3 from J, leaving 19 bases between them. CDR1 and CDR2 (germline): MNHNS, SASEGT. The CDR3 has 15 residues.

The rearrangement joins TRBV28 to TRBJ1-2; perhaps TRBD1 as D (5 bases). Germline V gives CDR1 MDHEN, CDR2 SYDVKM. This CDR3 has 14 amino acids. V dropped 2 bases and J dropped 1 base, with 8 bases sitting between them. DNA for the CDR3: TGTGCCAGCAGTTTAGACAGCTTTAACTATGGCTACACCTTC. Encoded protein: CASSLDSFNYGYTF.

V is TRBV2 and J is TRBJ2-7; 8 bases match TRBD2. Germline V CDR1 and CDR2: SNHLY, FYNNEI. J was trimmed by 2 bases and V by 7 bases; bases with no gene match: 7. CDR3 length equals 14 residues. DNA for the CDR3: TGTGCCAGCACTCGTGGCGGGAGGACCTACGAGCAGTACTTC. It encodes CASTRGGRTYEQYF.

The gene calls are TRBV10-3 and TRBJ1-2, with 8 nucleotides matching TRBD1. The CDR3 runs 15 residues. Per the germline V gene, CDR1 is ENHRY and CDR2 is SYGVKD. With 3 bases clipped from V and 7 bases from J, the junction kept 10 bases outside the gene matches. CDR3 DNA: TGTGCCATCAGTGAACCAGGGGGCTCTGAAGGTGGCTACACCTTC. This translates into CAISEPGGSEGGYTF.